The 22 T cell receptor beta chains reported below all come from one sample, sequenced in a study of shared clonotypes between healthy human individuals. Naive CD8 cells lacked CD45RO and underwent positive selection for CCR7, leaving out terminally differentiated effector memory CD45RA+ cells. Sequencing used immunoSEQ multiplex PCR; TCRdb keeps in-frame clones, though not all of them. The data show roughly 650,000 clones, about 95% seen once. What was sequenced was naive CD8+ T cells sorted from blood. The receptors come from a woman aged 30 to 39 in good health.

The rearrangement links TRBV4-1 to TRBJ2-7, with TRBD2 identical over 7 bases. Per the germline V gene, CDR1 is MGHRA and CDR2 is YSYEKL. Trimming took 4 bases from V and 3 from J; bases not matched to a gene: 9. This CDR3 contains 15 residues. The CDR3 loop reads CASSLGLGSGYEQYF. In DNA form, the CDR3 reads TGCGCCAGCAGCCTCGGACTAGGATCGGGCTACGAGCAGTACTTC.

In the case of this clone: The same CDR3 is also encoded by other DNA sequences in this sample. V and J are TRBV27 and TRBJ2-2, with TRBD2 identical over 13 bases. The CDR3 contains 15 residues. Germline-derived CDR1 and CDR2 are MNHEY and SMNVEV (reference sequence). V was pared by 5 bases and J by 9 bases, with 6 bases of the junction left unmatched. CDR3 sequence: CASSLLAGGPRELFF. The CDR3 DNA sequence: TGTGCCAGCAGTCTACTAGCGGGAGGGCCCCGGGAGCTGTTTTTT.

DNA of the CDR3: TGTGCCAGCAGACACAGGGATGAAAAACTGTTTTTT. Protein: CASRHRDEKLFF. The rearrangement links TRBV2 to TRBJ1-4, with D possibly TRBD1 on 6 matching bases. Trimming took off 6 bases at V and 6 bases at J, with 8 bases between the two ends. Germline V gene lookup returns CDR1 SNHLY and CDR2 FYNNEI. CDR3 size: 12 residues.

The table lists this clone with a count of one. The chain links TRBV7-9 to TRBJ1-4; TRBD1 might be the D (6 bases). The CDR3 totals 13 residues. With 4 bases removed from V and 5 bases from J, the gap between germline ends came to 8 bases. Per the germline V gene, CDR1 is SEHNR and CDR2 is FQNEAQ (reference sequence). The CDR3 DNA sequence: TGTGCCAGCAGCTCGACAGGCAATGAAAAACTGTTTTTT. This translates into CASSSTGNEKLFF.

The rearrangement joins TRBV9 to TRBJ2-7; tentative D call: TRBD1 (6 bases). The CDR3 contains 13 residues. Germline V gene lookup returns CDR1 SGDLS and CDR2 YYNGEE. The V end lost 0 bases, the J end lost 5 bases, and 9 bases lay between the germline ends. CDR3 sequence (DNA): TGTGCCAGCAGCGTAGGGTCAGGGGACGAGCAGTACTTC. Translated: CASSVGSGDEQYF.

V gene TRBV19 combines with J gene TRBJ1-1; D unclear. The CDR3 runs 14 residues. With 5 bases removed from V and 1 base from J, the gap between germline ends came to 11 bases. CDR1 LNHDA and CDR2 SQIVND come from the germline V gene (reference sequence). The CDR3 DNA sequence: TGTGCCAGTAGTCCCCGGGCCGAGAACACTGAAGCTTTCTTT. It is translated as CASSPRAENTEAFF.

The chain employs TRBV19 and TRBJ2-7, with 8 bases that match TRBD2. The CDR3 covers 15 residues. CDR1 and CDR2 from the germline V gene are LNHDA and SQIVND (reference sequence). The junction had 7 bases not matched to a gene; V was cut back by 0 bases and J by 6 bases. The CDR3 is CASSIDRAGVTEQYF. The CDR3 DNA is TGTGCCAGTAGTATAGATCGAGCGGGAGTAACCGAGCAGTACTTC.

This chain links TRBV30 with TRBJ1-1; D remains unclear. Between the trimmed V and J ends, which lost 2 bases and 0 bases, there was a span of 10 bases. The CDR3 runs 14 residues. Germline-derived CDR1 and CDR2 are GTSNPN and SVGIG (reference sequence). This CDR3 is CAWSLHLMNTEAFF. CDR3 coding DNA: TGTGCCTGGAGTTTACACCTGATGAACACTGAAGCTTTCTTT.

This sequence joins TRBV9 and TRBJ2-5, with 11 nucleotides matching TRBD2. This CDR3 has 15 residues. V shed 3 bases, J shed 4 bases, and the junction held 5 bases outside the gene matches. Germline lookup yields CDR1 SGDLS and CDR2 YYNGEE. The CDR3 reads CASSAELAGAETQYF. In DNA, the CDR3 is TGTGCCAGCAGCGCCGAACTAGCGGGAGCAGAGACCCAGTACTTC.

The rearrangement joins TRBV19 to TRBJ2-1; 7 bases fit TRBD2. The CDR3 runs to 15 residues. Trimming took 6 bases from V and 7 from J; bases not matched to a gene: 12. CDR1 and CDR2 (germline): LNHDA, SQIVND (reference sequence). The CDR3 region is CASSYTGLKKNEQFF. The DNA of the CDR3 is TGTGCCAGTAGCTACACGGGACTAAAGAAAAATGAGCAGTTCTTC. Filled out from reference TRBV19 and TRBJ2-1, the complete variable domain reads DGGITQSPKYLFRKEGQNVTLSCEQNLNHDAMYWYRQDPGQGLRLIYYSQIVNDFQKGDIAEGYSVSREKKESFPLTVTSAQKNPTAFYLCASSYTGLKKNEQFFGPGTRLTVL.

J is TRBJ2-5 and V is TRBV13; D is undetermined. The ends were cut back, 5 bases at V and 0 bases at J, with 10 bases in the middle. The CDR3 runs 14 residues. The germline V gene encodes CDR1 PRHDT and CDR2 FYEKMQ (reference sequence). The CDR3 bases are TGTGCCAGCAGCCGCAGACACAACCAAGAGACCCAGTACTTC. Translated, it gives CASSRRHNQETQYF.

V gene TRBV9 combines with J gene TRBJ2-5, with 15 bases identical to TRBD2. Germline values: CDR1 SGDLS, CDR2 YYNGEE. V shed 3 bases, J shed 5 bases, and the junction held 8 bases outside the gene matches. The CDR3 extends over 17 amino acids. In DNA form, the CDR3 reads TGTGCCAGCAGCGGACGGACTAGCGGGAGGGCCAGGGAGACCCAGTACTTC. Protein: CASSGRTSGRARETQYF.

This clone was counted between two and nine times. The chain is built from TRBV4-1 and TRBJ1-5; maybe TRBD1 (6 bases). The germline V gene has CDR1 MGHRA and CDR2 YSYEKL. V was shortened by 4 bases and J by 4 bases, with 14 bases between the two germline ends. The CDR3 is made up of 15 amino acids. CDR3 region: CASSPSDSSNQPQHF. CDR3 bases: TGCGCCAGCAGCCCCTCGGACAGCTCTAATCAGCCCCAGCATTTT.

The chain is built from TRBV28 and TRBJ2-1; 9 bases line up with TRBD2. In germline, CDR1 is MDHEN, CDR2 SYDVKM. This CDR3 is 15 amino acids long. J was trimmed by 8 bases and V by 7 bases; bases with no gene match: 12. As DNA, the CDR3 is TGTGCCAGCAAGGTGGCCCTAGCGGGGTTCCATGAGCAGTTCTTC. Its protein product is CASKVALAGFHEQFF.

In its sample, this clone was seen once. V is TRBV7-9 and J is TRBJ2-5, with D perhaps TRBD2 (5 bases). With the DNA end fitting TRBJ2-7 better, the J assignment may be wrong. Germline V gene sequence: CDR1 SEHNR, CDR2 FQNEAQ (reference sequence). CDR3 length equals 14 residues. DNA of the CDR3: TGTGCCAGCAGCTTAACGAGCGGAAACTACGAGCAGTACTTC. Its translation is CASSLTSGNYEQYF.

The chain combines TRBV4-1 with TRBJ2-5, with 12 bases lining up with TRBD2. This CDR3 contains 18 residues. Germline V gene sequence: CDR1 MGHRA, CDR2 YSYEKL. The trim removed 1 base at V and 5 bases at J, leaving 11 bases unmatched. For the CDR3, the DNA is TGCGCCAGCAGCCAAGTTGGGACCCCTAGCGGGAGGGGGGAGACCCAGTACTTC. Translating gives CASSQVGTPSGRGETQYF.

The chain is built from TRBV5-1 and TRBJ2-5, with TRBD1 as a possible D gene (5 bases). V lost 4 bases to trimming and J lost 1 base, with 14 bases between them. CDR3 length equals 15 residues. The germline gives CDR1 SGHRS, CDR2 YFSETQ. CDR3 in amino acids: CASSRQGQGQETQYF. The CDR3 DNA follows: TGCGCCAGCAGCCGCCAAGGCCAGGGCCAAGAGACCCAGTACTTC.

A note on this clone: The sample has other DNA sequences that encode this CDR3 too. V and J are TRBV28 and TRBJ2-1; D is uncertain. This CDR3 comprises 11 residues. Trimming stripped 4 bases from V and 5 bases from J, with 3 bases between. Germline assignment: CDR1 MDHEN and CDR2 SYDVKM. CDR3 residues: CASSSNNEQFF. In DNA form, the CDR3 reads TGTGCCAGCAGTTCTAACAATGAGCAGTTCTTC.

This chain connects TRBV15 to TRBJ2-7, with TRBD2 identical over 7 bases. CDR1 is LNHNV, CDR2 YYDKDF, per germline (reference sequence). The CDR3 consists of 13 residues. V was pared by 5 bases and J by 1 base, with 2 bases of the junction left unmatched. The CDR3 nucleotides read TGTGCCACCAGCCTAGCGGAGTCCTACGAGCAGTACTTC. This sequence encodes CATSLAESYEQYF.

V usage is TRBV7-8 and J usage is TRBJ2-1; TRBD2 aligns across 11 bases. The CDR3 consists of 14 residues. The ends lost 5 bases at V and 9 bases at J; junction bases unmatched: 6. Germline CDR1 SGHVS, CDR2 FQNEAQ. CDR3 sequence reads: CASSPPGLAVEQFF. CDR3 coding DNA: TGTGCCAGCAGCCCACCGGGACTAGCGGTTGAGCAGTTCTTC.

The chain joins TRBV7-9 to TRBJ1-3; 7 nucleotides match TRBD1. Trimming at V came to 4 bases and at J to 2 bases, leaving 2 bases not matched to a gene. Per the germline V gene, CDR1 is SEHNR and CDR2 is FQNEAQ (reference sequence). CDR3 length: 14 amino acids. The CDR3 DNA is TGTGCCAGCAGCTCGACAGGGCCTGGAAACACCATATATTTT. Translation: CASSSTGPGNTIYF.

This rearrangement joins TRBV2 to TRBJ2-1; D possibly matches TRBD1 or TRBD2 (5 bases each). Germline V CDR1 and CDR2: SNHLY, FYNNEI. Trimming cost V 7 bases and J 8 bases, with 15 bases left between them. The CDR3 runs 13 residues. Here the CDR3 reads CASTPLGDDEQFF. In DNA, the CDR3 is TGTGCCAGCACCCCCCTGGGGGACGATGAGCAGTTCTTC.